These 14 T cell receptor beta chains were all obtained from the same sample, sequenced in a study of T cells after yellow fever vaccination. TCRdb redid the calling of the 5' RACE reads with MiXCR, one entry per CDR3 protein. Seen here are hundreds of thousands of distinct CDR3 sequences, around 3.6% observed once, and the top ten hold 20% to 25%. Sequences were derived from PBMCs, sampled on the day of the yellow fever booster vaccination. The source of these receptors is a man aged 18 to 30 who received the YFV17D yellow fever vaccine.

This clonotype was seen only a few times. The chain is built from TRBV3-1 and TRBJ2-3, with 9 bases lining up with TRBD1. The germline V gene has CDR1 LGHDT and CDR2 YNNKEL (reference sequence). The length of the CDR3 is 14 residues. The J segment lost 6 bases and the V segment lost 8 bases, leaving 9 bases of the junction unmatched. CDR3 amino acids: CASRIQGAVDTQYF. The CDR3 nucleotides are TGTGCCAGCCGAATACAGGGGGCGGTGGATACGCAGTATTTT.

This clonotype was seen at least ten times. This chain links TRBV6-4 with TRBJ2-5; D call uncertain. Germline V gene lookup returns CDR1 MRHNA and CDR2 SNTAGT. The CDR3 covers 13 residues. Trimming left V 3 bases short and J 5 bases short, with 10 bases between. CDR3 loop: CASSDRFGETQYF. The CDR3 region has the DNA TGTGCCAGCAGTGATAGGTTTGGTGAGACCCAGTACTTC.

This clonotype was counted at least ten times. J is TRBJ1-2 and V is TRBV6-5, with TRBD1 as a possible D gene (6 bases). The V gene's germline CDR1 is MNHEY and CDR2 SVGAGI. Trimming took off 2 bases at V and 4 bases at J, with 11 bases between the two ends. The CDR3 extends over 14 amino acids. In nucleotides, the CDR3 is TGTGCCAGCAGTTACGCCCTAGGGGGCTATGGCTACACCTTC. It is translated as CASSYALGGYGYTF.

This clonotype was picked up many times. The chain is built from TRBV20-1 and TRBJ2-1, with D unresolved. The V and J ends lost 2 bases and 6 bases respectively, with 5 bases between them. The CDR3 is made up of 11 amino acids. CDR1 and CDR2 (germline): DFQATT, SNEGSKA (reference sequence). This CDR3 reads CSARQLNEQFF. CDR3 DNA: TGCAGTGCTAGACAGCTCAATGAGCAGTTCTTC.

This clonotype was seen more than once but under ten times. The chain is built from TRBV12-3 or TRBV12-4 and TRBJ1-5; D remains ambiguous. The CDR3 has 15 residues. V lost 6 bases, J lost 6 bases, and 18 bases lay in between. The CDR3 region has the DNA TGTGCCAGCAGCCTGGACCCGGGAGGTGGTCAGCCCCAGCATTTT. This gives the protein CASSLDPGGGQPQHF.

The sample holds many counts of this clonotype. The chain has TRBV11-2 and TRBJ2-7; D may be TRBD1 or TRBD2 (5 bases each). The length of the CDR3 is 13 residues. Germline V gives CDR1 SGHAT, CDR2 FQNNGV. V dropped 5 bases and J dropped 3 bases, with 11 bases sitting between them. The CDR3 sequence: CASSPWGSYEQYV. In DNA form, the CDR3 reads TGTGCCAGCAGCCCATGGGGGAGCTACGAGCAGTACGTC.

The chain carries TRBV7-2 and TRBJ1-3; TRBD1 agrees at 8 bases. The ends lost 3 bases at V and 4 bases at J; junction bases unmatched: 8. CDR3 length: 16 amino acids. CDR1 SGHTA and CDR2 FQGNSA come from the germline V gene. CDR3 loop: CASSFGQGFSGNTIYF. The DNA of the CDR3 is TGTGCCAGCAGCTTCGGACAGGGTTTTTCCGGAAACACCATATATTTT.

This clonotype came up many times. This chain links TRBV18 with TRBJ2-3, with unresolved D. This CDR3 is built from 14 residues. The V end lost 2 bases, the J end lost 3 bases, and 9 bases lay between the germline ends. Germline V gives CDR1 KGHSH, CDR2 LQKENI. The chain's CDR3 is CASSPFGTTDTQYF. The CDR3 bases are TGTGCCAGCTCACCATTCGGTACTACAGATACGCAGTATTTT.

This chain uses TRBV5-1 with TRBJ2-1, with D unresolved. The CDR3 consists of 15 residues. V was pared by 4 bases and J by 0 bases, with 11 bases between. Germline V gives CDR1 SGHRS, CDR2 YFSETQ. The CDR3 sequence: CASSLPGSSYNEQFF. Here the CDR3 DNA reads TGCGCCAGCAGCCTCCCCGGCAGCTCCTACAATGAGCAGTTCTTC.

This clonotype was observed many times. The chain employs TRBV6-5 and TRBJ2-7; D uncertain. Germline-derived CDR1 and CDR2 are MNHEY and SVGAGI. CDR3 length equals 13 residues. V was trimmed by 6 bases and J by 0 bases, leaving 9 bases between them. DNA for the CDR3: TGTGCCAGCAGCCGACTGACCTCCTACGAGCAGTACGTC. Its protein product is CASSRLTSYEQYV.

This rearrangement joins TRBV24-1 to TRBJ2-3, with D possibly matching TRBD1 (6 bases). The CDR3 is made up of 16 amino acids. Germline V gene lookup returns CDR1 KGHDR and CDR2 SFDVKD. With 3 bases removed from V and 0 bases from J, the gap between germline ends came to 12 bases. The CDR3 protein is CATSDPGQTSTDTQYF. The CDR3 DNA follows: TGTGCCACCAGTGATCCTGGACAGACTAGCACAGATACGCAGTATTTT.

This clonotype was seen a few times. CDR3 region: CASSAQSGRNTEAFF. The CDR3 nucleotides are TGTGCCAGCAGCGCCCAGTCGGGACGGAACACTGAAGCTTTCTTT. The chain joins TRBV7-2 to TRBJ1-1, with a tentative D call TRBD1 (5 bases). This CDR3 contains 15 residues. V was shortened by 5 bases and J by 1 base, with 14 bases between the two germline ends. Germline values: CDR1 SGHTA, CDR2 FQGNSA.

Here the CDR3 reads CASSFLQAGTQWGTQYF. The CDR3 DNA sequence: TGCGCCAGCAGCTTCCTACAAGCCGGGACCCAATGGGGGACCCAGTACTTC. The V and J genes are TRBV5-1 and TRBJ2-5; tentatively, D is TRBD1 or TRBD2 (5 bases each). Trimming shortened V by 2 bases and J by 7 bases, and 24 bases separated the two germline ends. Germline V CDR1 and CDR2: SGHRS, YFSETQ. There are 17 residues in the CDR3.

At least ten counts were recorded for this clonotype. The J gene is TRBJ2-2, the V gene TRBV6-5; D might be TRBD1 (5 bases). The CDR3 extends over 13 amino acids. The V gene lost 0 bases and the J gene lost 9 bases, with 8 bases spanning the gap. CDR1 and CDR2 from the germline V gene are MNHEY and SVGAGI. The CDR3, as DNA: TGTGCCAGCAGTTACTCGTCAGGGAGGGAGCTGTTTTTT. The encoded protein is CASSYSSGRELFF.